This record looks at one T cell receptor beta chain sequence and its context. This clonotype was observed a few times. No antigen is known for it. Per-nucleotide qualities are absent, and no much larger clonotype sits a single base away. The treatment or condition label for this specimen denotes: live attenuated yellow fever vaccine strain. At each blood-draw timepoint, two biological replicates of bulk PBMCs were collected. A standard Ficoll-Paque protocol was used to isolate PBMCs from peripheral blood. TriZol was used to extract RNA from bulk PBMCs, CD4 and CD8 fractions, and dextramer-positive and dextramer-negative fractions. After removal of 0 bases from V and 11 bases from J, the junction retains 7 bases not matched to a gene. As encoded in the germline V gene, CDR1 is SQVTM while CDR2 is ANQGSEA. The CDR3 holds 14 amino acids from the cysteine to the phenylalanine. Only CDR3 DNA is held: 42 bases, read in frame from base 1.

The record originates from a study of T cells after yellow fever vaccination (dated by TCRdb to the late 2010s). Concerning the study at large: The SMART-Seq v4 Ultra Low Input RNA kit was used to prepare libraries from fractions with low cell numbers. Bulk TCR alpha and beta repertoires were sequenced longitudinally to track T-cell clones before and after primary and booster YFV17D yellow fever vaccination. The cohort comprised two healthy male donors, one aged 18 to 30 and one aged 30 to 40 years. Blood was collected at multiple timepoints before and after primary and secondary immunization, and bulk PBMC replicates and cell subsets were isolated. What the research found in general, with its limitations: Only a couple of donors were included in the study, so the extent to which the findings can be generalized is limited. The secondary T-cell response was found to be weaker but faster than the primary response, with a peak reached on day 5 rather than on day 15. After the booster, most clones that had expanded after primary vaccination were detected again (roughly 95% of CD4 and roughly nine tenths of CD8), suggesting broad maintenance of memory. Computational filtering was needed because FACS-sorted repertoires could contain abundant contaminating clonotypes from the bulk population. A small share of clonotypes was detected in both CD4 and CD8 compartments, with the overlap likely arising from convergent recombination.

TCR cDNA was synthesized by 5'RACE template switching, through which a universal primer site and unique molecular identifiers were introduced. Priming for cDNA synthesis came from both the TCR alpha and TCR beta constant segments. Library amplification involved two PCR steps, and the second step added sample barcodes and sequencing adapters. Sequencing of libraries was performed on Illumina HiSeq 2500 (2x100 bp) or NovaSeq (2x150 bp). The original methods were these. Demultiplexing of reads and collapsing into UMI consensus sequences were performed with MIGEC, and V(D)J alignment was carried out with MiXCR. Vaccine-responding clonotypes were defined with edgeR using replicate PBMC samples, requiring FDR below 0.01 and a log2 fold change above 5 up to day 15. Bulk clonotypes were assigned CD4 or CD8 identity according to which sequenced CD4 or CD8 repertoire held them at higher abundance. The public reads were run again by TCRdb, first through fastp at Q25 and then through MiXCR, and only productive beta chains were kept. Duplicate CDR3 protein sequences are folded into a single record with the most common DNA and genes. TCRdb, not the original authors, processed these V and J calls. The sample records 450,000 to 550,000 distinct CDR3 sequences, around a fifth of which are singletons. Of the sample, approximately 16% falls within the top ten clones.

This sample comprised PBMCs, obtained approximately 22 days after the first yellow fever vaccination. The V and J genes are TRBV29-1 and TRBJ2-3, and TRBD2 matches 11 of the central bases. This TCR came from a man aged 18 to 35 who received the YFV17D yellow fever vaccine. CDR3 loop: CSVEDLTSGDWQYF. The sequenced DNA: TGCAGCGTTGAAGATCTGACTAGCGGGGATTGGCAGTATTTT.